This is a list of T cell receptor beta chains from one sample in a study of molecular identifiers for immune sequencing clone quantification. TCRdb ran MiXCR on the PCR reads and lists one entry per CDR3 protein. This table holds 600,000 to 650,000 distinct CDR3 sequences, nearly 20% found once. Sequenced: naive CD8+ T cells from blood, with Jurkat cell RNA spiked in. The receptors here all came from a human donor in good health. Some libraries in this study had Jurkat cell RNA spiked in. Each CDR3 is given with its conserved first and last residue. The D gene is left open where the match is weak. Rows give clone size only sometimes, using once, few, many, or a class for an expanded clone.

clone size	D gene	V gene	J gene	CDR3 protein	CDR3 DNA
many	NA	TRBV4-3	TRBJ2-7	CASSQEAVYSYEQYF	TGCGCCAGCAGCCAAGAGGCAGTATACTCCTACGAGCAGTACTTC
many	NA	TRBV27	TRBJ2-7	CASSLSSGSRRYF	TGTGCCAGCAGTTTAAGTAGCGGATCGAGGAGGTACTTC
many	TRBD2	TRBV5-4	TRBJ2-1	CASSDGLAGAATDEQFF	TGTGCCAGCAGCGACGGACTAGCGGGGGCCGCTACGGATGAGCAGTTCTTC
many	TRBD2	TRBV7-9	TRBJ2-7	CASSYYPGTSVSYEQYF	TGTGCCAGCAGCTACTACCCCGGGACTAGCGTCTCCTACGAGCAGTACTTC
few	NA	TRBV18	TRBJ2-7	CASSSAAAIDTEQYF	TGTGCCAGCTCATCGGCCGCGGCCATCGATACCGAGCAGTACTTC
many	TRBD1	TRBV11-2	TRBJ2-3	CASSLQGASSTDTQYF	TGTGCCAGCAGCCTACAGGGGGCCTCTTCAACAGATACGCAGTATTTT
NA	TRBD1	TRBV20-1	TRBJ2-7	CSASGGYHF	TGCAGTGCATCAGGGGGCTACCACTTC
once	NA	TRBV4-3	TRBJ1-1	CASSQETGYTDAFF	TGCGCCAGCAGCCAGGAAACAGGGTACACTGATGCTTTCTTT
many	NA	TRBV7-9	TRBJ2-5	CASSSEGGGGQETQYF	TGTGCCAGCAGCTCAGAAGGGGGGGGCGGCCAAGAGACCCAGTACTTC
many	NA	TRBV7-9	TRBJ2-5	CASSVYQETQYF	TGTGCCAGCAGCGTGTACCAAGAGACCCAGTACTTC
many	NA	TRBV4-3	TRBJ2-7	CASSQDLNGRGAYEQYF	TGCGCCAGCAGCCAAGATCTAAACGGGAGAGGCGCCTACGAGCAGTACTTC